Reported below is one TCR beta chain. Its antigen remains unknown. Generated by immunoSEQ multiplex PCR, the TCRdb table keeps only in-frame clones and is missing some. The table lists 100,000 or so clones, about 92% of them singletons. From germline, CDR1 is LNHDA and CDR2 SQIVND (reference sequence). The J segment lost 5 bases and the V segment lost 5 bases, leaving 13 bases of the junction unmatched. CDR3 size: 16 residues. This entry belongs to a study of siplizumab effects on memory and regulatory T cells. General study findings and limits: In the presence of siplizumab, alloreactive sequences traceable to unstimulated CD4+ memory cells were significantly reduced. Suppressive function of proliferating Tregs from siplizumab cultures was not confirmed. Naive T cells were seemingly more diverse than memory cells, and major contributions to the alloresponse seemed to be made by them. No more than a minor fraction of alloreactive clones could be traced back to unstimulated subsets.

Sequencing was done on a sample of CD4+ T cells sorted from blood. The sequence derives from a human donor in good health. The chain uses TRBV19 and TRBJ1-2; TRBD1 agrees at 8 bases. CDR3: CASSLNPGGYQYGYTF. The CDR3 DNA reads TGTGCCAGTAGTTTGAACCCAGGGGGCTATCAGTATGGCTACACCTTC.